The rows below give T cell receptor beta chains drawn from one sample of a study of identical twins. One entry per CDR3 protein results from TCRdb running MiXCR on the 5' RACE reads. Of fewer than 800,000 distinct CDR3 sequences listed, about 7.1% are singletons. These sequences were also reported in another study, on yellow fever vaccine responses in identical twins.

Sequencing used PBMCs. The source is a woman aged 18-29 years in good health. Each CDR3 is given with its conserved first and last residue. The D gene is left open where the match is weak. Part of the rows lack a size; the others show once, few, many or a class for expanded clones.

v_gene	d_gene	j_gene	abundance	CDR3aa	CDR3nt
TRBV7-2	-	TRBJ2-5	many	CASSLDNRETQYF	TGTGCCAGCAGCTTGGACAACCGGGAGACCCAGTACTTC
TRBV12-3/TRBV12-4	TRBD1	TRBJ2-1	-	CASSGQATYNEQFF	TGTGCCAGCAGTGGACAGGCGACCTACAATGAGCAGTTCTTC
TRBV7-2	TRBD2	TRBJ2-1	-	CASSRRLAGLDYNEQFF	TGTGCCAGCAGCCGCAGACTAGCGGGGCTGGATTACAATGAGCAGTTCTTC
TRBV5-1	-	TRBJ2-6	few	CASSPGGTAIYGANVLTF	TGCGCCAGCAGCCCCGGCGGGACTGCTATCTATGGGGCCAACGTCCTGACTTTC
TRBV20-1	-	TRBJ2-4	few	CSASGKAKNIQYF	TGCAGTGCTAGTGGCAAAGCCAAAAACATTCAGTACTTC
TRBV4-1	-	TRBJ1-4	many	CASSQTEQGTNEKLFF	TGCGCCAGCAGCCAAACGGAACAGGGTACTAATGAAAAACTGTTTTTT
TRBV19	-	TRBJ1-2	-	CASSIGEISTGYTF	TGTGCCAGTAGTATCGGGGAAATTTCTACCGGCTACACCTTC
TRBV20-1	TRBD1	TRBJ2-1	-	CSARDQGAEQFF	TGCAGTGCTAGAGATCAGGGGGCCGAGCAGTTCTTC
TRBV6-5	-	TRBJ1-1	few	CASSSLEYTNRAFF	TGTGCCAGCAGTTCCCTCGAATACACCAATAGAGCTTTCTTT
TRBV27	TRBD1	TRBJ1-2	few	CASSPSGTGGKHGYTF	TGTGCCAGCAGTCCCTCCGGGACAGGGGGTAAACATGGCTACACCTTC
TRBV14	-	TRBJ2-2	many	CASSQKVVLGELFF	TGTGCCAGCAGCCAAAAGGTGGTCTTGGGGGAGCTGTTTTTT
TRBV12-3/TRBV12-4	TRBD1	TRBJ1-4	few	CASSSAGTGDEKLFF	TGTGCCAGCAGCTCGGCGGGGACAGGGGATGAAAAACTGTTTTTT
TRBV20-1	TRBD2	TRBJ2-1	-	CSAAGTSYLNEQFF	TGCAGTGCTGCCGGGACTAGCTACCTCAATGAGCAGTTCTTC
TRBV5-1	-	TRBJ2-1	-	CASSLYAGGEQFF	TGCGCCAGCAGCTTGTATGCAGGCGGTGAGCAGTTCTTC
TRBV7-2	TRBD1	TRBJ1-2	-	CASMRTRGRDYGYTF	TGTGCCAGCATGAGAACGAGGGGGCGAGACTATGGCTACACCTTC
TRBV10-3	TRBD2	TRBJ2-2	-	CAMRRLAGDTGELFF	TGTGCCATGCGCCGACTAGCGGGAGACACCGGGGAGCTGTTTTTT
TRBV4-2	-	TRBJ1-1	few	CASSQGLGSEAFF	TGTGCCAGCAGCCAAGGTTTAGGATCTGAAGCTTTCTTT
TRBV6-5	TRBD2	TRBJ2-1	-	CASSSTGTSGTNEQFF	TGTGCCAGCAGTTCCACCGGGACTAGCGGAACCAATGAGCAGTTCTTC
TRBV5-1	-	TRBJ1-2	many	CASSHGQYGYTF	TGCGCCAGCAGCCACGGACAGTATGGCTACACCTTC
TRBV6-5	TRBD1	TRBJ2-5	few	CASSYTKTGNGETQYF	TGTGCCAGCAGTTACACCAAGACAGGGAATGGTGAGACCCAGTACTTC
TRBV24-1	TRBD1	TRBJ1-1	-	CATSDSGDRVPTEAFF	TGTGCCACCAGTGATTCCGGGGACAGGGTCCCCACTGAAGCTTTCTTT
TRBV7-9	-	TRBJ2-6	few	CASSLAEGEANVLTF	TGTGCCAGCAGCTTGGCAGAGGGTGAGGCCAACGTCCTGACTTTC
TRBV7-9	TRBD1	TRBJ1-3	many	CASSLVGQGAGNTIYF	TGTGCCAGCAGCTTAGTCGGGCAGGGGGCTGGAAACACCATATATTTT
TRBV20-1	-	TRBJ2-3	few	CSGGGGRGTDTQYF	TGCAGTGGGGGGGGGGGGCGAGGGACAGATACGCAGTATTTT
TRBV29-1	-	TRBJ1-2	many	CSVATSNYGYTF	TGCAGCGTTGCCACATCTAACTATGGCTACACCTTC
TRBV20-1	TRBD2	TRBJ2-1	-	CSALLAGSYNEQFF	TGCAGTGCTCTCCTAGCGGGGTCATACAATGAGCAGTTCTTC